A single sample gave rise to the 9 T cell receptor beta chains below, sequenced in a study of blood T cell repertoires in COVID-19 (dated by TCRdb to 2020 to 2021). Preparation of the library involved the immunoSEQ multiplex PCR assay. TCRdb carries this immuneACCESS record with in-frame sequences only. Its versions omit some clonotypes, under half of them owing to an unresolved V gene in the studies checked, with the rest unexplained. Within this sample are approximately 220,000 clones, with more than 85% of them counted one time only. The ten largest clones capture around 3.1% of the sample. Sequenced input: peripheral blood. The receptors here all came from a man aged 55 to 69 with acute or convalescent COVID-19.

The genes are TRBV5-1 and TRBJ2-2; 9 positions agree with TRBD2. J was trimmed by 5 bases and V by 0 bases; bases with no gene match: 11. Germline assignment: CDR1 SGHRS and CDR2 YFSETQ. The CDR3 has 18 amino acids. The CDR3 protein is CASSLAAGVAGVTGELFF. DNA of the CDR3: TGCGCCAGCAGCTTGGCCGCGGGAGTAGCGGGGGTAACCGGGGAGCTGTTTTTT.

This sequence joins TRBV19 and TRBJ2-7; D perhaps matches TRBD1 (6 bases). The germline V and J ends were trimmed by 8 bases and 5 bases, with 16 bases remaining between them. Germline assignment: CDR1 LNHDA and CDR2 SQIVND (reference sequence). This CDR3 comprises 13 residues. CDR3 in DNA: TGTGCCAGTTCTGGTCGCAGGGGCGACGAGCAGTACTTC. It translates to CASSGRRGDEQYF.

The V call is TRBV6-1, the J call TRBJ1-6; no firm D call. The germline gives CDR1 MNHNS, CDR2 SASEGT. V lost 2 bases and J 0 bases, leaving 11 bases between the germline ends. This CDR3 is 17 amino acids long. The DNA of the CDR3 is TGTGCCAGCAGTGAACAGGCAGGTAGCTCCTATAATTCACCCCTCCACTTT. Amino acid sequence: CASSEQAGSSYNSPLHF.

CDR3 coding DNA: TGTGCCAGTAGTATAGCGGGGACTAGCGTGAACAATGAGCAGTTCTTC. Residues: CASSIAGTSVNNEQFF. This chain joins TRBV19 and TRBJ2-1; 10 nucleotides match TRBD2. CDR1 is LNHDA and CDR2 is SQIVND in the germline V gene (reference sequence). The CDR3 has 16 residues. V shed 1 base, J shed 5 bases, and the junction held 5 bases outside the gene matches.

This chain joins TRBV6-2 or TRBV6-3 and TRBJ2-3, with 7 nucleotides matching TRBD1. J gave up 0 bases and V 2 bases, and 11 bases lay outside the gene matches. The CDR3 is made up of 18 amino acids. Looked up from germline, CDR1 is MNHEY and CDR2 is SVGEGT. CDR3: CASSYRTGQVTSTDTQYF. CDR3 coding DNA: TGTGCCAGCAGTTACCGAACCGGACAGGTTACTAGCACAGATACGCAGTATTTT.

The chain carries TRBV28 and TRBJ2-7; no reliable D call. This CDR3 is 14 amino acids long. Germline-derived CDR1 and CDR2 are MDHEN and SYDVKM. The ends were cut back, 2 bases at V and 2 bases at J, with 10 bases in the middle. CDR3 sequence reads: CASSLIANPYEQYF. For the CDR3, the DNA is TGTGCCAGCAGTTTAATCGCTAACCCCTACGAGCAGTACTTC.

This chain joins TRBV27 and TRBJ1-2; 7 nucleotides agree with TRBD1. Trimming removed 6 bases from V and 7 bases from J; junction bases left unmatched: 20. Germline assignment: CDR1 MNHEY and CDR2 SMNVEV (reference sequence). The CDR3 contains 17 residues. CDR3: CASSPKAGGDRRGGYTF. The CDR3 DNA is TGTGCCAGCAGCCCCAAGGCAGGGGGTGATCGGCGTGGTGGCTACACCTTC.

The chain joins TRBV6-5 to TRBJ1-4; TRBD1 aligns across 7 bases. J gave up 6 bases and V 5 bases, and 6 bases lay outside the gene matches. The CDR3 length is 14 residues. CDR1 is MNHEY and CDR2 is SVGAGI in the germline V gene. The chain's CDR3 is CASSPDRAYEKLFF. In nucleotides, the CDR3 is TGTGCCAGCAGTCCCGACAGGGCCTATGAAAAACTGTTTTTT.

The V and J genes are TRBV6-5 and TRBJ2-2; 7 bases agree with TRBD1. The CDR3 is made up of 14 amino acids. The V gene's germline CDR1 is MNHEY and CDR2 SVGAGI. The trim removed 6 bases at V and 1 base at J, leaving 2 bases unmatched. Here the CDR3 DNA reads TGTGCCAGCAGCCGGACAGGGAACACCGGGGAGCTGTTTTTT. It translates to CASSRTGNTGELFF.